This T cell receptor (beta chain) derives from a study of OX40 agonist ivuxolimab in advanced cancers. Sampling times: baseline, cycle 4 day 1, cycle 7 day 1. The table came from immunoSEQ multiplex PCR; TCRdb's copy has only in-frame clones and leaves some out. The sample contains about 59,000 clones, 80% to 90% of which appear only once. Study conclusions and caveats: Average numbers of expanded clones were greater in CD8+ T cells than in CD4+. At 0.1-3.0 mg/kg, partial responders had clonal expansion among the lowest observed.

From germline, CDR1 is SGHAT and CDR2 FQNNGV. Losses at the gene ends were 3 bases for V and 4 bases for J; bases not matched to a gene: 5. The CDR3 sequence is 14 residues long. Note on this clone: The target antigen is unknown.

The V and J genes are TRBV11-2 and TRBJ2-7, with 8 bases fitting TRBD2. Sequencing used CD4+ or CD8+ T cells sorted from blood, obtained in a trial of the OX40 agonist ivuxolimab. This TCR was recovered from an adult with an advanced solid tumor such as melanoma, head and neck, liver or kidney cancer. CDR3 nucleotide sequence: TGTGCCAGCAGCTTGGGCCCTAGCGGGTACGAGCAGTACTTC. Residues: CASSLGPSGYEQYF.